This record concerns one TCR beta chain sequence. Profiling relied on immunoSEQ multiplex PCR, and the TCRdb table lists in-frame clones only, not all of them. Among 200,000 to 300,000 clones, 88% were seen once, and the ten largest hold around 10%. Treatment meaning: roughly 19 received Ad26.COV2.S at low or high dose, single or two shots; about 5 received placebo; per-sample allocation not given. The samples date from day 63 after the first vaccine or placebo injection. The CDR3 extends over 14 amino acids. Germline V gene sequence: CDR1 LNHDA, CDR2 SQIVND (reference sequence). The ends were cut back, 7 bases at V and 5 bases at J, with 17 bases in the middle. The sample is drawn from a study of Ad26.COV2.S vaccination and SARS-CoV-2 variants.

The chain links TRBV19 to TRBJ1-2; perhaps TRBD1 as D (6 bases). The sequencing here drew on peripheral blood, taken in a trial of Ad26.COV2.S vaccine versus placebo. The receptor's source is a person between 18 and 65 years old who received the Ad26.COV2.S COVID-19 vaccine or a placebo. The chain's CDR3 is CASIQGRNGYGYTF. CDR3 nucleotides: TGTGCCAGTATTCAGGGGCGGAATGGGTATGGCTACACCTTC.